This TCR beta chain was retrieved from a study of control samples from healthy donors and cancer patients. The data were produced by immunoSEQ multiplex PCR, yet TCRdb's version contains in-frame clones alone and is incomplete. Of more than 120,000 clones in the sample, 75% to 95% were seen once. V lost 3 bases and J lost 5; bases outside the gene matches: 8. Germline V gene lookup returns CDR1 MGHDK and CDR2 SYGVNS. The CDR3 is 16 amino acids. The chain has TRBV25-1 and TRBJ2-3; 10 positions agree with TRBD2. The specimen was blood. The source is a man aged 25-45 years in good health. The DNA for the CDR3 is TGTGCCAGCAGTGATGGAACTAGCGGGGTGCAAGATACGCAGTATTTT. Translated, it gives CASSDGTSGVQDTQYF.